These 16 T cell receptor beta chains came from one sample sequenced in a study of beta chain features in type 1 diabetes. These receptors' targets are unknown. All of the isolated RNA was reverse transcribed, so expressed TCRB transcripts were sequenced. This table comes from immunoSEQ multiplex PCR, and its TCRdb copy is limited to in-frame clones, with some not included. This table has more than 550,000 clones, about an eighth appearing once. Findings and limits, study-wide: Moderate yet significant TCRB CDR3 shortening was seen in Type 1 diabetes patients in all four CD4+ subsets.

Sequenced sample: naive CD4+ T cells from blood. These receptors were collected from a man aged 18 to 29 with type 1 diabetes.

This rearrangement joins TRBV30 to TRBJ2-3; possibly TRBD1 for D (7 bases). Germline assignment: CDR1 GTSNPN and CDR2 SVGIG (reference sequence). V was clipped by 0 bases and J by 1 base, with 14 bases between them. This CDR3 is 16 amino acids long. CDR3 bases: TGTGCCTGGAGTGTAATGTCAGGGGGGCGCACAGATACGCAGTATTTT. It specifies CAWSVMSGGRTDTQYF.

The chain couples TRBV18 to TRBJ1-4; D not resolved. Trimming left V 3 bases short and J 0 bases short, with 11 bases between. The CDR3 extends over 16 amino acids. Looked up from germline, CDR1 is KGHSH and CDR2 is LQKENI. The CDR3 protein is CASSPREGATNEKLFF. As DNA, the CDR3 is TGTGCCAGCTCACCGCGTGAGGGAGCAACTAATGAAAAACTGTTTTTT. The full variable domain, rest sourced from reference TRBV18 and TRBJ1-4, is NAGVMQNPRHLVRRRGQEARLRCSPMKGHSHVYWYRQLPEEGLKFMVYLQKENIIDESGMPKERFSAEFPKEGPSILRIQQVVRGDSAAYFCASSPREGATNEKLFFGSGTQLSVL.

A few counts support this clone. The CDR3 protein is CAWGGQSSYEQYF. CDR3 coding DNA: TGTGCCTGGGGCGGACAGTCCTCCTACGAGCAGTACTTC. This rearrangement joins TRBV30 to TRBJ2-7; D possibly corresponds to TRBD1 (6 bases). Germline CDR1 and CDR2: GTSNPN and SVGIG (reference sequence). Trimming removed 5 bases from V and 0 bases from J, with 11 bases in between. This CDR3 comprises 13 residues.

The CDR3 coding sequence is TGTGCCAGTCAGACAGGGGATCATGGAGCTTTCTTT. This codes for CASQTGDHGAFF. The chain has TRBV28 and TRBJ1-1, with 8 positions matching TRBD1. The CDR3 spans 12 residues. Trimming at V came to 9 bases and at J to 10 bases, leaving 10 bases not matched to a gene. In germline, CDR1 is MDHEN, CDR2 SYDVKM.

The rearrangement joins TRBV11-2 to TRBJ2-1; 14 nucleotides agree with TRBD2. The length of the CDR3 is 19 residues. Looked up from germline, CDR1 is SGHAT and CDR2 is FQNNGV. V dropped 5 bases and J dropped 8; count of bases not matched to a gene: 17. CDR3 loop: CASSALFTGLAGALHEQFF. CDR3 nucleotides: TGTGCCAGCAGCGCCCTATTTACGGGACTAGCGGGAGCTTTGCATGAGCAGTTCTTC. Together with reference TRBV11-2 and TRBJ2-1, the CDR3 gives the full variable domain: EAGVAQSPRYKIIEKRQSVAFWCNPISGHATLYWYQQILGQGPKLLIQFQNNGVVDDSQLPKDRFSAERLKGVDSTLKIQPAKLEDSAVYLCASSALFTGLAGALHEQFFGPGTRLTVL.

The sample holds a few counts of this clone. The rearrangement links TRBV10-3 to TRBJ2-7; D uncertain. Germline CDR1 and CDR2: ENHRY and SYGVKD. With 2 bases removed from V and 1 base from J, the gap between germline ends came to 6 bases. CDR3 length equals 13 residues. The DNA of the CDR3 is TGTGCCATCAGTGAGGGCGGATCCTACGAGCAGTACTTC. Its protein product is CAISEGGSYEQYF.

The rearrangement joins TRBV7-8 to TRBJ1-5, with D hard to call. The V end lost 1 base, the J end lost 9 bases, and 19 bases lay between the germline ends. The CDR3 has 16 residues. CDR1 and CDR2 from the germline V gene are SGHVS and FQNEAQ. The CDR3 reads CASSLGDMGNGRPQHF. The CDR3 DNA reads as TGTGCCAGCAGCTTAGGAGATATGGGAAACGGGAGGCCCCAGCATTTT.

The rearrangement uses TRBV18 and TRBJ2-3; D unclear. Germline loops: CDR1 KGHSH, CDR2 LQKENI. CDR3 size: 16 residues. Trimming took off 1 base at V and 0 bases at J, with 11 bases between the two ends. CDR3 DNA sequence: TGTGCCAGCTCACCACTTGCCGCTTCTAGCACAGATACGCAGTATTTT. It is translated as CASSPLAASSTDTQYF.

The chain carries TRBV29-1 and TRBJ2-1; D gene uncertain. The germline CDR1 and CDR2 sequences are SQVTM and ANQGSEA. V was shortened by 4 bases and J by 8 bases, with 12 bases between the two germline ends. This CDR3 spans 12 amino acids. The CDR3 DNA follows: TGCAGCGTTGCACGCGCTGCTGATGAGCAGTTCTTC. It translates to CSVARAADEQFF.

The chain links TRBV7-9 to TRBJ2-3; 9 nucleotides agree with TRBD1. The CDR3 spans 16 residues. The V and J ends lost 1 base and 2 bases, in that order; junction bases with no gene match: 4. In germline, CDR1 is SEHNR, CDR2 FQNEAQ (reference sequence). CDR3 sequence: CASSLEGQGYTDTQYF. The CDR3 DNA reads TGTGCCAGCAGCTTAGAAGGACAGGGGTACACAGATACGCAGTATTTT.

The rearrangement uses TRBV19 and TRBJ2-3; D may correspond to TRBD1 or TRBD2 (5 bases each). The CDR3 has 13 amino acids. Germline values: CDR1 LNHDA, CDR2 SQIVND (reference sequence). V dropped 7 bases and J dropped 0 bases, with 8 bases sitting between them. CDR3 nucleotide sequence: TGTGCCAGTATGGGACCCAGCACAGATACGCAGTATTTT. This gives the protein CASMGPSTDTQYF.

CDR3 protein: CASSPKMNTEAFF. The CDR3 DNA sequence: TGTGCCAGCAGCCCCAAGATGAACACTGAAGCTTTCTTT. The gene calls are TRBV7-2 and TRBJ1-1; D is undetermined. V gave up 5 bases and J gave up 0 bases, with 7 bases separating them. Germline V lookup: CDR1 SGHTA, CDR2 FQGNSA. The length of the CDR3 is 13 residues.

The chain is built from TRBV30 and TRBJ1-3, with TRBD1 identical over 7 bases. Per the germline V gene, CDR1 is GTSNPN and CDR2 is SVGIG (reference sequence). The length of the CDR3 is 17 residues. The V and J ends lost 0 bases and 0 bases, in that order; junction bases with no gene match: 8. This CDR3 is CAWSVLRGGYSGNTIYF. CDR3 nucleotide sequence: TGTGCCTGGAGTGTCTTAAGAGGGGGCTACTCTGGAAACACCATATATTTT.

Remarks on this clone: In this CDR3 the conserved last residue, phenylalanine or tryptophan, is missing, so a read error is likely. It is unclear where the CDR3 begins or ends on the DNA, so no DNA is shown, and the CDR3 is as TCRdb lists it. V usage is TRBV6-6 and J usage is TRBJ2-7; the table assigns TRBD1, which was not confirmed against the DNA. With termini counted, the CDR3 has 12 amino acids. Germline assignment: CDR1 MNHNY and CDR2 SVGAGI (reference sequence). The CDR3 protein is CASSTGQGHLSY.

This clone was seen a handful of times. V and J are TRBV19 and TRBJ2-5; D not certain. The germline V and J ends were trimmed by 5 bases and 2 bases, with 9 bases remaining between them. CDR3 length: 13 residues. CDR1 is LNHDA, CDR2 SQIVND, per germline (reference sequence). CDR3 sequence: CASSEGRQETQYF. The CDR3 DNA is TGTGCCAGTAGTGAAGGGCGTCAAGAGACCCAGTACTTC. Full variable domain (rest looked up from reference TRBV19 and TRBJ2-5): DGGITQSPKYLFRKEGQNVTLSCEQNLNHDAMYWYRQDPGQGLRLIYYSQIVNDFQKGDIAEGYSVSREKKESFPLTVTSAQKNPTAFYLCASSEGRQETQYFGPGTRLLVL.

This chain links TRBV2 with TRBJ2-1; 7 bases match TRBD2. Losses at the gene ends were 6 bases for V and 2 bases for J; bases not matched to a gene: 10. Germline values: CDR1 SNHLY, CDR2 FYNNEI. The CDR3 has 16 amino acids. Here the CDR3 DNA reads TGTGCCAGCAGCGCATCCCGGGACTACACCTACAATGAGCAGTTCTTC. It codes for CASSASRDYTYNEQFF. The full variable domain, rest sourced from reference TRBV2 and TRBJ2-1, is EPEVTQTPSHQVTQMGQEVILRCVPISNHLYFYWYRQILGQKVEFLVSFYNNEISEKSEIFDDQFSVERPDGSNFTLKIRSTKLEDSAMYFCASSASRDYTYNEQFFGPGTRLTVL.